This TCR beta chain appears in the sequencing data of a study of cytomegalovirus exposure and HLA in healthy donors. Trimming removed 8 bases from V and 1 base from J, with 11 bases in between. CDR1 SNHLY and CDR2 FYNNEI come from the germline V gene. The CDR3 covers 13 residues. Both 60 Vbeta primers and 13 Jbeta primers went into the PCR. Sequencing was performed with immunoSEQ multiplex PCR; in TCRdb, only in-frame clones are kept and a portion is missing. This sample has some 180,000 clones, with 80% to 90% found just once. This clone was seen a few times. The genes are TRBV2 and TRBJ1-1; perhaps TRBD1 as D (5 bases). Sequences were obtained from PBMCs. The TCR originated in a girl aged 2-10 years in good health and CMV-seropositive. CDR3 nucleotides: TGTGCCAGCTTGCGGACACCGAACACTGAAGCTTTCTTT. Its protein product is CASLRTPNTEAFF.